This T cell receptor (beta chain) emerged from a study of blood T cell repertoires in COVID-19. The overall study: Samples representing acute and convalescent COVID-19 were sourced from the United States, Italy and Spain.

Germline values: CDR1 MGHRA, CDR2 YSYEKL. This CDR3 has 15 residues. V lost 0 bases, J lost 4 bases, and 3 bases stayed unmatched. Those who participated ranged in age from about 18 to 89 years and resided in about two dozen US areas. In the authors' workflow: Nucleated cell counts were estimated from reference gene primer amplification. Sequencing was performed with immunoSEQ multiplex PCR; in TCRdb, only in-frame clones are kept and a portion is missing. V and J calls plus clone size are reproduced from that table; the DNA served to infer D and trimming. Of 240,000 or so clones in the sample, 70% to 90% are singletons; the top ten hold about 3.3%.

The genes are TRBV4-1 and TRBJ2-7; 10 nucleotides line up with TRBD1. The sample was PBMCs or T cells enriched from blood (not recorded which). This TCR derives from a woman aged 40 to 50 with acute COVID-19. CDR3 sequence reads: CASSQDWDRGYEQYF. CDR3 DNA sequence: TGCGCCAGCAGCCAAGACTGGGACAGGGGATACGAGCAGTACTTC.